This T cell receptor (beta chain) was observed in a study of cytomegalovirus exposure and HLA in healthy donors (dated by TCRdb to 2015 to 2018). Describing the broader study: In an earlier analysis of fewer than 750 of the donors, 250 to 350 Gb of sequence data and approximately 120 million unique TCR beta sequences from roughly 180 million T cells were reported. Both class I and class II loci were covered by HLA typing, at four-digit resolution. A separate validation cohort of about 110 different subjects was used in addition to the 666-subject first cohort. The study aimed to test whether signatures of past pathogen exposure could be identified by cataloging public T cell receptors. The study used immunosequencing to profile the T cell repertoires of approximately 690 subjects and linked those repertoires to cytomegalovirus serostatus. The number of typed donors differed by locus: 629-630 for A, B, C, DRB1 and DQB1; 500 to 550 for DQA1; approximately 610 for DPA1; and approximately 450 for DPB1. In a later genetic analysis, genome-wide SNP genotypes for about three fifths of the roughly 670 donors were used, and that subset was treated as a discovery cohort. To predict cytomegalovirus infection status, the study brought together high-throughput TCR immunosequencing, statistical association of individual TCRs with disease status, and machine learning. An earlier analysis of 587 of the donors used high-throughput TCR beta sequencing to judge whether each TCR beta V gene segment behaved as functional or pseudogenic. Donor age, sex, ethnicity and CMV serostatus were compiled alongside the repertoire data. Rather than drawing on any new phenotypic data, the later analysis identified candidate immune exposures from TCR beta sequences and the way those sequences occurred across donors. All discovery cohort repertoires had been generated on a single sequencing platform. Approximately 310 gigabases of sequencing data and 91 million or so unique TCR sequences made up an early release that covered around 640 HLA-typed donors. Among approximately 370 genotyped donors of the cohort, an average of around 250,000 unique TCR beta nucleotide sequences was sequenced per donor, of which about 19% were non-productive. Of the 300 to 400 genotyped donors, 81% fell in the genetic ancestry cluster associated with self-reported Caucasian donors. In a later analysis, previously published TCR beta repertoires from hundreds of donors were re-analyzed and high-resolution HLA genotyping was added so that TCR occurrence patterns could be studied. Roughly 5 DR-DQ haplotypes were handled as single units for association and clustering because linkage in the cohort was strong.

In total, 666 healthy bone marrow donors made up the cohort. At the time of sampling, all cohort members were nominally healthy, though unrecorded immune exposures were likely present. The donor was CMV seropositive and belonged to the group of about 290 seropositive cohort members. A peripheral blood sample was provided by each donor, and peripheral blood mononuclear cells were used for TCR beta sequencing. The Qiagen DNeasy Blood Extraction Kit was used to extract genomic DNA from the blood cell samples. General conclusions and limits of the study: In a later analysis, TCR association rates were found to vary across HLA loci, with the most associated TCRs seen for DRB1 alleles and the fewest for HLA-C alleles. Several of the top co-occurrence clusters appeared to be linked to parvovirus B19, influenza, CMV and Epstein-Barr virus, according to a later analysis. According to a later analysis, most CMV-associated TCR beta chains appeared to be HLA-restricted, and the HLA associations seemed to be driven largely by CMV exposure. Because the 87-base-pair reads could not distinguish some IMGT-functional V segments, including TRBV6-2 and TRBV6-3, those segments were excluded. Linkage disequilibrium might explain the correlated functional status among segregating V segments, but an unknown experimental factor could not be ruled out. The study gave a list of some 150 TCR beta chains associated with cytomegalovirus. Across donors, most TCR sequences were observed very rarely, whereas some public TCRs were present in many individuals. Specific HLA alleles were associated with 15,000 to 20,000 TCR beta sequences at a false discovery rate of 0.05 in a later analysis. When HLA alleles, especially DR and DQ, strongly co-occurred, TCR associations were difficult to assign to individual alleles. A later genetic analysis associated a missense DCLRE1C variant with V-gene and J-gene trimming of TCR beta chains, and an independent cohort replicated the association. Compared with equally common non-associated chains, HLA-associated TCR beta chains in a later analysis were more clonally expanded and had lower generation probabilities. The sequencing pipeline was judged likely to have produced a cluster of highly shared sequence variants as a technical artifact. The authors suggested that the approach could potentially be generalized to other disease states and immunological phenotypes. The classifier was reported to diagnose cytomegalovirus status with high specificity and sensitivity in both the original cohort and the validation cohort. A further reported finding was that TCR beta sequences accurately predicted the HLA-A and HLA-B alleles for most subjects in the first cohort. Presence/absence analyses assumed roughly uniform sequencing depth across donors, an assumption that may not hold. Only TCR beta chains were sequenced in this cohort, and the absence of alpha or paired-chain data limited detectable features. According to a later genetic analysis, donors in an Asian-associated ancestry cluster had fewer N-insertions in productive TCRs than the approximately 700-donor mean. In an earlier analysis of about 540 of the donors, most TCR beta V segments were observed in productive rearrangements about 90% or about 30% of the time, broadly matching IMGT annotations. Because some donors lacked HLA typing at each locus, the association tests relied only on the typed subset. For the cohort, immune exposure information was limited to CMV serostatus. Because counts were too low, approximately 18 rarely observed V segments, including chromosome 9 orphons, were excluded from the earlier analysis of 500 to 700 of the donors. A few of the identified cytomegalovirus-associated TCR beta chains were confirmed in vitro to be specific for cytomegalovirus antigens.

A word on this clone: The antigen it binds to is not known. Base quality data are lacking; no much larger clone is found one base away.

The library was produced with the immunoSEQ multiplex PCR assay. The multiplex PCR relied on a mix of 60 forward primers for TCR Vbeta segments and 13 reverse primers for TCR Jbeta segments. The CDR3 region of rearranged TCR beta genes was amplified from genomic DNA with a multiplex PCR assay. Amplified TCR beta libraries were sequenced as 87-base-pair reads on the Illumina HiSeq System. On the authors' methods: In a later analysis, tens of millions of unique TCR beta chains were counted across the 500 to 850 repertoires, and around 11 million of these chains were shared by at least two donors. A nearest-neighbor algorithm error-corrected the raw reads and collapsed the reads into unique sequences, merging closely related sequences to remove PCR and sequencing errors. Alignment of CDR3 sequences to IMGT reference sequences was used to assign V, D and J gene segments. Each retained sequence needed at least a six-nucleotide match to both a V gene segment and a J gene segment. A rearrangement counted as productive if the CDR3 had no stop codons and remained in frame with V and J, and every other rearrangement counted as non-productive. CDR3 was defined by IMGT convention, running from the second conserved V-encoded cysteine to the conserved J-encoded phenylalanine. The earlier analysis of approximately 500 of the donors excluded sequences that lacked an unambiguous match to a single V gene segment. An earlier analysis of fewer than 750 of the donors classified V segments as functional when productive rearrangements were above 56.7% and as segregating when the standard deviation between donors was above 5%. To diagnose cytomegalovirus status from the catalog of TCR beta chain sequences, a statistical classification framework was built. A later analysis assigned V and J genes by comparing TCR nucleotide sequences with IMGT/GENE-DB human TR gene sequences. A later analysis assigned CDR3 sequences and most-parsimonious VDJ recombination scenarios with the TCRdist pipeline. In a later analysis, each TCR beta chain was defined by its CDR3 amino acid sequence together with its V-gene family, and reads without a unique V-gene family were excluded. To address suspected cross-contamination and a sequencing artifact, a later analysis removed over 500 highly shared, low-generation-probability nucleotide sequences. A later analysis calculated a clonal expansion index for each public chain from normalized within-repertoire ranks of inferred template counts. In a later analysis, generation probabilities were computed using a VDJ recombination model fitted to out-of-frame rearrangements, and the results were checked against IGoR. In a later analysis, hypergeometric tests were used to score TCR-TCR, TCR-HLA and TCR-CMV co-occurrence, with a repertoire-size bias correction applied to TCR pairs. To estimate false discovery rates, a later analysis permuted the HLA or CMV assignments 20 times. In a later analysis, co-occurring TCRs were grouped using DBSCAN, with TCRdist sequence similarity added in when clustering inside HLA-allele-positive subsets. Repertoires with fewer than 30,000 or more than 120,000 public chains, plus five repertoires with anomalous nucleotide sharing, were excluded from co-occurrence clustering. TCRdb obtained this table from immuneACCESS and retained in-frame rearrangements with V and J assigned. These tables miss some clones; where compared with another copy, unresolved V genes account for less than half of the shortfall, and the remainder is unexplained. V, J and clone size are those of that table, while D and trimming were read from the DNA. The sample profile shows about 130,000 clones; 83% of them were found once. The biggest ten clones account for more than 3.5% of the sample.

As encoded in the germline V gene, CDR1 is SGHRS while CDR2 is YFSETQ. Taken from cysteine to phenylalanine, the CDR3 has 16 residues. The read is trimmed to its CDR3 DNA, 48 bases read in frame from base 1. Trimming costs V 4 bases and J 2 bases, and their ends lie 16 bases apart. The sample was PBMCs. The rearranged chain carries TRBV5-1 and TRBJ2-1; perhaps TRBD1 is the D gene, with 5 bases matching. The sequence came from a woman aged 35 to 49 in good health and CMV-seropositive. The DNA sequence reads TGCGCCAGCAGCCAATCGACAGACCCTACCTACAATGAGCAGTTCTTC. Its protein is CASSQSTDPTYNEQFF.